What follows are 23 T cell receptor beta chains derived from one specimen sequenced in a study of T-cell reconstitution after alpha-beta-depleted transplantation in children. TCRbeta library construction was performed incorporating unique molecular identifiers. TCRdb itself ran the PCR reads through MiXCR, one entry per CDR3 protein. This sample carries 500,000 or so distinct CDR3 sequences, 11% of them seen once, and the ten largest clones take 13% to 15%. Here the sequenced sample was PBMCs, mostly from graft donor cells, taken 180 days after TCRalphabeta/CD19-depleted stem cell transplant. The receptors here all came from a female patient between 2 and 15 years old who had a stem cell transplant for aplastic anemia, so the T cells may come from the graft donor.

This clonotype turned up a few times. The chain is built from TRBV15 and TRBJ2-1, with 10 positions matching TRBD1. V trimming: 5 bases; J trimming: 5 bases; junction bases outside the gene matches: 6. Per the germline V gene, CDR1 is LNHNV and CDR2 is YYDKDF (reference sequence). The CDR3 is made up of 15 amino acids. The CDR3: CATSARTGGDNEQFF. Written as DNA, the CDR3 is TGTGCCACCAGCGCACGGACAGGGGGGGACAATGAGCAGTTCTTC. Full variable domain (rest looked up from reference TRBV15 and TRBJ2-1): DAMVIQNPRYQVTQFGKPVTLSCSQTLNHNVMYWYQQKSSQAPKLLFHYYDKDFNNEADTPDNFQSRRPNTSFCFLDIRSPGLGDTAMYLCATSARTGGDNEQFFGPGTRLTVL.

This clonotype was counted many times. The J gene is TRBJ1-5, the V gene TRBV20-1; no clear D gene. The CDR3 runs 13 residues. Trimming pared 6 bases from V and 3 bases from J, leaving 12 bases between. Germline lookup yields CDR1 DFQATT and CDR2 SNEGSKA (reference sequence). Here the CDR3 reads CSAPPGHNQPQHF. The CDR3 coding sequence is TGCAGTGCCCCTCCGGGCCACAATCAGCCCCAGCATTTT.

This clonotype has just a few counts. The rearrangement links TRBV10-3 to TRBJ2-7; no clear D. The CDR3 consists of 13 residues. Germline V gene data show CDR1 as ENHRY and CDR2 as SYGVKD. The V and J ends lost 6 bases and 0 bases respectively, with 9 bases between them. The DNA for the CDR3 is TGTGCCATCAGCGACTCCAACTCCTACGAGCAGTACGTC. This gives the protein CAISDSNSYEQYV.

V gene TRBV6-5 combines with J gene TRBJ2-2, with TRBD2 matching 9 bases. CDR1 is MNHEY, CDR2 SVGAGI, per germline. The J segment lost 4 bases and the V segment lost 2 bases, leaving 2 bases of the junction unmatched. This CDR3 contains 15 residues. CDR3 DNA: TGTGCCAGCAGTTACGAACTAGCGGGCACCGGGGAGCTGTTTTTT. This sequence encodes CASSYELAGTGELFF.

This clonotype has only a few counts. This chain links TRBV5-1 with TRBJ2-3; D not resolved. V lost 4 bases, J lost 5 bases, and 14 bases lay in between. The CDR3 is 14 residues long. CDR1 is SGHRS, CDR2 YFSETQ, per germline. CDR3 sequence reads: CASSLTQPVDTQYF. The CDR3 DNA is TGCGCCAGCAGCCTGACCCAACCGGTAGATACGCAGTATTTT.

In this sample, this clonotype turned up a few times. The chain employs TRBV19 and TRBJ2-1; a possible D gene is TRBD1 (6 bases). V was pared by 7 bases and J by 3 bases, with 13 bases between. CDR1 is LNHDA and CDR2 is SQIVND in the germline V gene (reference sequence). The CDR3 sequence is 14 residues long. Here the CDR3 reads CASKGRGHYNEQFF. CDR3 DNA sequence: TGTGCCAGTAAGGGCAGGGGACACTACAATGAGCAGTTCTTC. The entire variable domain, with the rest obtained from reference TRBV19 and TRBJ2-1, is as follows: DGGITQSPKYLFRKEGQNVTLSCEQNLNHDAMYWYRQDPGQGLRLIYYSQIVNDFQKGDIAEGYSVSREKKESFPLTVTSAQKNPTAFYLCASKGRGHYNEQFFGPGTRLTVL.

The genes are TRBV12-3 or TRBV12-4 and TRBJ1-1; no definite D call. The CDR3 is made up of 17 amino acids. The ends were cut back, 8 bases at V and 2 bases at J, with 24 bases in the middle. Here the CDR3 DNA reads TGTGCCAGCGTTTCCCCGCCATCGGAGAGACGTAACACTGAAGCTTTCTTT. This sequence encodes CASVSPPSERRNTEAFF.

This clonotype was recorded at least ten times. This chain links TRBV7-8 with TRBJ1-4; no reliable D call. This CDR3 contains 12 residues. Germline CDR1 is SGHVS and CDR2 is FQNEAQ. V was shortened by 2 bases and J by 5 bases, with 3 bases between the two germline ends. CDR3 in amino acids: CASSLPNEKLFF. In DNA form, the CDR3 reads TGTGCCAGCAGCTTACCCAATGAAAAACTGTTTTTT.

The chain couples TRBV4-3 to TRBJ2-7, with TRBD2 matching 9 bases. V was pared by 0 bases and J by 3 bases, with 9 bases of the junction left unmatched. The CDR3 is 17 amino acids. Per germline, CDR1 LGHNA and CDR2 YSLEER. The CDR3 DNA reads TGCGCCAGCAGCCAAGAGATGGGAGCGGGAGGAAGCTACGAGCAGTACTTC. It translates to CASSQEMGAGGSYEQYF.

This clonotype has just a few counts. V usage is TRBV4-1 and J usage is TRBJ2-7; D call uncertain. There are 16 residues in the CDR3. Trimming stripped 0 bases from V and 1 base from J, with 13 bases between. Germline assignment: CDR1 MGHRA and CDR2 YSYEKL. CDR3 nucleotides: TGCGCCAGCAGCCAAGATCCGGATATGGGGTCCTACGAGCAGTACGTC. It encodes CASSQDPDMGSYEQYV.

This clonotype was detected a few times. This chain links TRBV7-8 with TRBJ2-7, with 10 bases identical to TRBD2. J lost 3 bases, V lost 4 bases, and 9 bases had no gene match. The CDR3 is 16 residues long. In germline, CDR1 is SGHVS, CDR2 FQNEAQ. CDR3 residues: CASSWNTAGGGYEQYV. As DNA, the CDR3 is TGTGCCAGCAGCTGGAACACAGCGGGAGGGGGCTACGAGCAGTACGTC.

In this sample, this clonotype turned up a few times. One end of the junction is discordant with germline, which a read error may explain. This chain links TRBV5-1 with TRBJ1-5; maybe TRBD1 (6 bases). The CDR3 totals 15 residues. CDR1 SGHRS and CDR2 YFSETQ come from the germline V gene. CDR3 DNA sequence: TGCGCCAGCAGCCCGGAGGGGGGGCTGAATCACCCCCAGCATTTT. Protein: CASSPEGGLNHPQHF.

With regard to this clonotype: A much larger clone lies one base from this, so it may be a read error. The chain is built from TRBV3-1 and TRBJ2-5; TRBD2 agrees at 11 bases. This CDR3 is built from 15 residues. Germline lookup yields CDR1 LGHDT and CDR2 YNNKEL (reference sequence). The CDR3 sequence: CATSQGLAAQETQYF. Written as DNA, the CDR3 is TGTGCCACCAGCCAGGGACTAGCGGCCCAAGAGACCCAGTACTTC.

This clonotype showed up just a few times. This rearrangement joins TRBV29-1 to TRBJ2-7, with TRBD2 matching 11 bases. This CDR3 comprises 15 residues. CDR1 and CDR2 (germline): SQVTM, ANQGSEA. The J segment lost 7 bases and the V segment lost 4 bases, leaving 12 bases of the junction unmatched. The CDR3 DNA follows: TGCAGCGTTGTGGGTAGCGGGAGGGCCAAAAAGGAGCAGTACTTC. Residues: CSVVGSGRAKKEQYF.

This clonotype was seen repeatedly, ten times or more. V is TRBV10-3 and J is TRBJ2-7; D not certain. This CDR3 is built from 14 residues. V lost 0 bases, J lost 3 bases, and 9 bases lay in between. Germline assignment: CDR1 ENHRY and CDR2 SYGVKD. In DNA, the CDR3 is TGTGCCATCAGTGAGTCTCTAGGCTACTACGAGCAGTACTTC. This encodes CAISESLGYYEQYF.

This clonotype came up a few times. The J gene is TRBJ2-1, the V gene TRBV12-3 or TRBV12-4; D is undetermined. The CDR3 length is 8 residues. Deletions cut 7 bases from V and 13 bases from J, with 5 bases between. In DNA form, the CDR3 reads TGTGCCAGCAACCCCCAGTTCTTC. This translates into CASNPQFF.

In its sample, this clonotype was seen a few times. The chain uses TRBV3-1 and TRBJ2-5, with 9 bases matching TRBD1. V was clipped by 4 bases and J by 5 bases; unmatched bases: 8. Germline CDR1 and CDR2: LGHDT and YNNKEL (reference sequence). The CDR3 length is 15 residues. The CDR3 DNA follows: TGTGCCAGCAGCCCCTGGACAGGGGCCGGGGAGACCCAGTACTTC. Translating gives CASSPWTGAGETQYF.

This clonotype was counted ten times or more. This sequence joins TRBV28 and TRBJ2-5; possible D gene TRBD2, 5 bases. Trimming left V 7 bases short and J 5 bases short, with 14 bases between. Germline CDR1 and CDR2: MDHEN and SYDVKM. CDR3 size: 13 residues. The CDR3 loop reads CASTPGGEETQYF. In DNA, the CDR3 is TGTGCCAGCACCCCGGGTGGGGAGGAGACCCAGTACTTC. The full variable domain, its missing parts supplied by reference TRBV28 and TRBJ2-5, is DVKVTQSSRYLVKRTGEKVFLECVQDMDHENMFWYRQDPGLGLRLIYFSYDVKMKEKGDIPEGYSVSREKKERFSLILESASTNQTSMYLCASTPGGEETQYFGPGTRLLVL.

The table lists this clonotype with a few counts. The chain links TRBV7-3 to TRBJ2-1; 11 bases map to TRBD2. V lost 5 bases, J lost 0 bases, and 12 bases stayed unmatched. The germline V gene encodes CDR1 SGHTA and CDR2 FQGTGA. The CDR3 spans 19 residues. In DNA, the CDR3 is TGTGCCAGCAGCCCTAGCCTAGCGGGAGGCTCCAGCTCCTACAATGAGCAGTTCTTC. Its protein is CASSPSLAGGSSSYNEQFF.

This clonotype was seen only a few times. The CDR3 sequence is CASSFRAGSYEQYF. As DNA, the CDR3 is TGCGCCAGCAGCTTTAGAGCAGGTTCCTACGAGCAGTACTTC. The chain has TRBV5-1 and TRBJ2-7, with D uncertain. CDR3 size: 14 residues. V was clipped by 2 bases and J by 1 base, with 10 bases between them. Germline CDR1 reads SGHRS; CDR2 reads YFSETQ. The whole variable domain, remainder taken from reference TRBV5-1 and TRBJ2-7, is KAGVTQTPRYLIKTRGQQVTLSCSPISGHRSVSWYQQTPGQGLQFLFEYFSETQRNKGNFPGRFSGRQFSNSRSEMNVSTLELGDSALYLCASSFRAGSYEQYFGPGTRLTVT.

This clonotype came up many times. Written as DNA, the CDR3 is TGTGCCAGCAGCTCTGGGACAGGGGGGTCAGATACGCAGTATTTT. It specifies CASSSGTGGSDTQYF. The rearrangement links TRBV28 to TRBJ2-3; 11 nucleotides agree with TRBD1. With V trimmed by 6 bases and J by 4 bases, 6 bases remained unmatched. CDR3 length: 15 amino acids. Germline V gene sequence: CDR1 MDHEN, CDR2 SYDVKM.

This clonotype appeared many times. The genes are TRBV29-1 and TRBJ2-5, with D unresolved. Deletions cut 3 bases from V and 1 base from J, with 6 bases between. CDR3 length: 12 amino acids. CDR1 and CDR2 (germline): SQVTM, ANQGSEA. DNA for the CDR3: TGCAGCGTTGAGGAGATCCAAGAGACCCAGTACTTC. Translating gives CSVEEIQETQYF.

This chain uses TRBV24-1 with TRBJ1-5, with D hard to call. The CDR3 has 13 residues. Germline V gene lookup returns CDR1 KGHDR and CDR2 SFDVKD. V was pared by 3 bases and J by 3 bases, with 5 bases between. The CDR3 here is CATSDRINQPQHF. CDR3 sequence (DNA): TGTGCCACCAGTGATAGGATCAATCAGCCCCAGCATTTT.